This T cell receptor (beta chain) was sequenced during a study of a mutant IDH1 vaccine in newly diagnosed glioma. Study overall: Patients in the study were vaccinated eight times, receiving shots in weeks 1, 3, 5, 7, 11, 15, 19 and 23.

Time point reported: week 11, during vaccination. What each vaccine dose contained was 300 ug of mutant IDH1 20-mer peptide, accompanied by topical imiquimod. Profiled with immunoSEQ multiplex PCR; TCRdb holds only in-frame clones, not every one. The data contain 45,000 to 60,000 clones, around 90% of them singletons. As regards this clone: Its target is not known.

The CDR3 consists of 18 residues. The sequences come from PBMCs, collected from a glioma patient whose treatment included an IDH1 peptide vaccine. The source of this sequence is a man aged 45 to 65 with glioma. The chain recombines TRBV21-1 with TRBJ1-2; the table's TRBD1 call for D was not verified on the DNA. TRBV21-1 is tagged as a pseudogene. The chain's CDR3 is CASSKLEDRGSRNYGYTF. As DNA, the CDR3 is TGTGCCAGCAGCAAATTGGAGGACAGGGGTTCCCGTAACTATGGCTACACCTTC.